This T cell receptor beta chain was recorded in a study of blood T cell repertoires in COVID-19. Study overall: Collection of acute and convalescent COVID-19 samples took place in the United States, Italy and Spain. T cells, B-cell-depleted T cells, or PBMCs provided the cDNA or gDNA that served as material.

Germline V CDR1 and CDR2: MGHRA, YSYEKL. V was trimmed by 1 base and J by 0 bases, leaving 11 bases between them. This CDR3 contains 16 residues. Original processing methods: Scientists estimated how many nucleated cells there were by amplifying reference gene primers. Here immunoSEQ multiplex PCR was the method, and the copy in TCRdb shows in-frame clones only, minus some. V and J calls and clone size follow that table, whereas D and trimming were derived from the DNA. The sample holds over 85,000 clones, approximately 82% seen once. V gene TRBV4-1 combines with J gene TRBJ2-3; D remains unclear. Material for sequencing was peripheral blood. The origin of this receptor is a man between 60 and 75 years old with acute or convalescent COVID-19. The CDR3 sequence is CASSQGPGGSTDTQYF. The CDR3 nucleotides read TGCGCCAGCAGCCAAGGGCCCGGCGGTAGCACAGATACGCAGTATTTT.